This TCR beta chain was captured by sequencing in a study of tumor-infiltrating lymphocytes in oesophageal squamous cell carcinoma listed by TCRdb under 2016. The library was obtained by PCR. Sequencing used an Illumina HiSeq 2000. TCRdb reanalyzed the raw reads on its own, using fastp at Q25 for trimming and MiXCR for clone calling, and kept in-frame beta chains. CDR3 protein sequences are deduplicated, and each keeps its most common genes and DNA. Within this sample are about 6,700 distinct CDR3 sequences, with 13% to 15% of them counted one time only. Of the sample, approximately 23% falls within the top ten clones. Concerning this clonotype itself: The clone's antigen remains unknown. No much larger clone is present one base from it, and per-base qualities are unavailable.

Sequencing input: normal esophageal tissue next to the tumor. This TCR was recovered from a male donor with esophageal squamous cell carcinoma.

The encoded CDR3 is CASSPDNEKLFF. The bases are TGTGCCAGCAGCCCCGATAATGAAAAACTGTTTTTT. This sequence uses TRBV7-6 and TRBJ1-4; no D gene is confidently identified. Reading the germline V gene gives CDR1 SGHVS and CDR2 FNYEAQ. The CDR3 goes from the cysteine to the phenylalanine over 12 residues. Only the CDR3 region is kept as DNA, spanning 36 bases read in frame from base 1. V is pared back by 5 bases and J by 4 bases, with 5 bases lying between the germline termini.